The source of this T cell receptor delta chain is a study of Vδ1+ human thymocytes. The V end was cut by 1 base, the J end by 2 bases, with 17 bases between. The CDR3 runs 17 residues. CDR1 and CDR2 from the germline V gene are TSWWSYY and QGS. Regarding this clone: No antigen is known for it.

Extracted RNA was reverse transcribed into cDNA. The CDR3 regions were amplified by multiplex PCR from V-gene primers to a constant-region primer. TCRdb reanalysed the multiplex PCR reads via CATT. The top ten clones hold about 1% of a sample with more than 25,000 delta-chain clones, around 7.4% of them seen once. After alphabeta T cell depletion, CD3+ Vdelta1+ Vdelta2- thymocytes were sorted. Study-level results: Thymic delta-chain repertoires held 20% to 25% Vdelta2 sequences and few Vdelta3, despite high sort purity. TRG sequences recurred across donors, whereas TRD sequences stayed essentially private. Highly polyclonal TRG and TRD repertoires with Gaussian CDR3 length distributions appeared in thymus.

This receptor was obtained from a girl less than two years old who had congenital heart surgery. Sequences were obtained from Vdelta1+ gamma-delta thymocytes from the thymus. This sample's subset: FACS-sorted CD3+ TCRalphabeta- TCRVdelta1+ TCRVdelta2- thymocytes. J is TRDJ1 and V is TRDV1; D unresolved. The J gene is absent in TCRdb and was assigned here via DNA matching to germline. The CDR3 sequence is CALGEPDVLGNTDKLIF. The CDR3 region has the DNA TGTGCTCTTGGGGAACCGGATGTTCTTGGGAATACCGATAAACTCATCTTT.